The 3 T cell receptor beta chains presented below share a single source sample, sequenced in a study of shared clonotypes between healthy human individuals (dated by TCRdb to 2020 to 2022). CD8 naive samples were CD45RO-negative cells positively selected for CCR7, giving a CD45RA+CCR7+ population that excluded TemRA cells. Library preparation used the immunoSEQ multiplex PCR assay. Held by TCRdb, this immuneACCESS table contains in-frame sequences only and omits some clones. Under half of the omission traces to an unresolved V gene where checked; the cause of the rest is unknown. The table for this sample lists just over 2,000,000 clones; 85% to 95% of them were counted only once. The ten largest clones take up more than 0.95% of the sample. The sequencing sample was made of naive CD8+ T cells sorted from blood. This specimen's cell subset or site label, interpreted: CD45RA+CCR7+. These receptors were collected from a man between 18 and 29 years old in good health.

This sequence joins TRBV7-2 and TRBJ2-4; tentative D call: TRBD2 (6 bases). Trimming removed 5 bases at V and 0 bases at J, with 14 bases between. The CDR3 covers 16 residues. Germline CDR1 SGHTA, CDR2 FQGNSA. CDR3 nucleotides: TGTGCCAGCAGCCCCCCACCGGGACTAGCCAAAAACATTCAGTACTTC. Protein product: CASSPPPGLAKNIQYF.

The chain joins TRBV29-1 to TRBJ1-2, with 7 bases identical to TRBD1. CDR1 is SQVTM and CDR2 is ANQGSEA in the germline V gene. CDR3 length equals 13 residues. V lost 4 bases, J lost 4 bases, and 6 bases stayed unmatched. The DNA of the CDR3 is TGCAGCGTTGCCCCGGGACAGATCTATGGCTACACCTTC. This gives the protein CSVAPGQIYGYTF.

V gene TRBV27 combines with J gene TRBJ2-3; D might be TRBD2 (6 bases). This CDR3 has 14 residues. Trimming stripped 11 bases from V and 0 bases from J, with 15 bases between. Germline V gene lookup returns CDR1 MNHEY and CDR2 SMNVEV (reference sequence). CDR3 residues: CASAVGGSTDTQYF. The CDR3, as DNA: TGTGCCTCTGCCGTAGGAGGGAGCACAGATACGCAGTATTTT.